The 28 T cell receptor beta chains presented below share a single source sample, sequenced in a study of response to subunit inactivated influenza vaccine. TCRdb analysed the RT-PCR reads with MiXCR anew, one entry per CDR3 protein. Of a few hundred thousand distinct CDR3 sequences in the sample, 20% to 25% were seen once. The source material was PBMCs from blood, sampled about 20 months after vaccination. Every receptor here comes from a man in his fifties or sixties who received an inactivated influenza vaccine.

Here the CDR3 reads CASSQNLRESPLHF. CDR3 nucleotides: TGTGCCAGCAGCCAAAACCTCAGGGAATCACCCCTCCACTTT. The rearrangement links TRBV7-2 to TRBJ1-6; D is possibly TRBD1 (5 bases). Germline values: CDR1 SGHTA, CDR2 FQGNSA. This CDR3 spans 14 amino acids. The ends were cut back, 5 bases at V and 10 bases at J, with 15 bases in the middle.

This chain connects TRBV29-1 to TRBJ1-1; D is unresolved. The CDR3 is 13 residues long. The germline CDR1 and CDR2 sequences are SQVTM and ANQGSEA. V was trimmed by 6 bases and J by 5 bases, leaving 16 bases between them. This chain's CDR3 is CSVGSSGRTEAFF. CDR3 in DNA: TGCAGCGTCGGCTCTTCGGGCAGGACTGAAGCTTTCTTT.

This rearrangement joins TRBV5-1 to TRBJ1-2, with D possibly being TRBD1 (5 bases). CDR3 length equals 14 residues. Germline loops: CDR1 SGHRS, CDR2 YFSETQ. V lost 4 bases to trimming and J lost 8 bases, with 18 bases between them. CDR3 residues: CASSLTPRGEGYTF. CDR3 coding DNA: TGCGCCAGCAGCCTCACCCCTAGAGGGGAAGGCTACACCTTC.

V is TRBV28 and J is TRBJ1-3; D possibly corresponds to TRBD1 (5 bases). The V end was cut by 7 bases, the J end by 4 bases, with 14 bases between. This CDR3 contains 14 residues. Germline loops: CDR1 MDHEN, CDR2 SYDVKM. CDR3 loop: CASNPTRVGNTIYF. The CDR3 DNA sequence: TGTGCCAGCAACCCCACCAGGGTCGGAAACACCATATATTTT.

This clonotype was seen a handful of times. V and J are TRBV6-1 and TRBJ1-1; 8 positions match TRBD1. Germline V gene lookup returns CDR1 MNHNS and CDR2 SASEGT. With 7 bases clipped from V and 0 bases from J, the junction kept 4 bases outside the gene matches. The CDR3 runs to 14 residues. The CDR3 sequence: CASTRQGMNTEAFF. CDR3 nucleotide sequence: TGTGCCAGCACCCGACAGGGGATGAACACTGAAGCTTTCTTT.

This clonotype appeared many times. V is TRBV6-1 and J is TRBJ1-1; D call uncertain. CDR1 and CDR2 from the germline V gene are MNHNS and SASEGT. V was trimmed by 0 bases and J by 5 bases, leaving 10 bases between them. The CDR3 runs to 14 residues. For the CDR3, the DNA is TGTGCCAGCAGTGAAGCGCAAGTCAGGACTGAAGCTTTCTTT. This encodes CASSEAQVRTEAFF.

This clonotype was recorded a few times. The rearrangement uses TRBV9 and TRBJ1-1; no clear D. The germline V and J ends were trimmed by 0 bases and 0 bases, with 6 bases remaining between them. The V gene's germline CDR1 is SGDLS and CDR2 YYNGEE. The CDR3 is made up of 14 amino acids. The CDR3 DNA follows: TGTGCCAGCAGCGTAGTCCCCCTGAACACTGAAGCTTTCTTT. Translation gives CASSVVPLNTEAFF.

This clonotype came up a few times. CDR3 DNA: TGTGCCAGCAGCTGGAGGGGGCCTGAAGCTTTCTTT. It translates to CASSWRGPEAFF. The V gene is TRBV5-6, the J gene TRBJ1-1; 7 bases match TRBD1. Germline CDR1 reads SGHDT; CDR2 reads YYEEEE. The CDR3 consists of 12 residues. The trim removed 3 bases at V and 6 bases at J, leaving 2 bases unmatched.

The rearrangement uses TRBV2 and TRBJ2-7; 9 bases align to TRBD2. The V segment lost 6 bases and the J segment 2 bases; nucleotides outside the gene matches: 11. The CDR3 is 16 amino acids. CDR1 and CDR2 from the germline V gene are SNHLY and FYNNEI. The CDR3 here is CASSPEFAGGTYEQYF. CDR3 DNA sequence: TGTGCCAGCAGCCCTGAATTCGCGGGGGGGACCTACGAGCAGTACTTC.

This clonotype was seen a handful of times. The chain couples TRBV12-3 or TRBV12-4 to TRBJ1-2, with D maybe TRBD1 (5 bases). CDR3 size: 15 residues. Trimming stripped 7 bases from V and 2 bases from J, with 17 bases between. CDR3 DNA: TGTGCCAGCACCGGAACGACGGGGGGGAACTATGGCTACACCTTC. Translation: CASTGTTGGNYGYTF.

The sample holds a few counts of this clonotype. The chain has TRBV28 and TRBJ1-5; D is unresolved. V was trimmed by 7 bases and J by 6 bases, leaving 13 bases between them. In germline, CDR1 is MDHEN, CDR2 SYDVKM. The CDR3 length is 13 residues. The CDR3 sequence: CASTRAGVQPQHF. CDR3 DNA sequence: TGTGCCAGCACCCGGGCCGGGGTTCAGCCCCAGCATTTT.

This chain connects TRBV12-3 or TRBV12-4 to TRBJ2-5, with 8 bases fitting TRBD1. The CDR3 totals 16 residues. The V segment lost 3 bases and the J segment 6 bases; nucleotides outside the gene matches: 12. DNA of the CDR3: TGTGCCAGCAGTTTTGGTTCCCGGACAGGGATACAGACCCAGTACTTC. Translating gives CASSFGSRTGIQTQYF.

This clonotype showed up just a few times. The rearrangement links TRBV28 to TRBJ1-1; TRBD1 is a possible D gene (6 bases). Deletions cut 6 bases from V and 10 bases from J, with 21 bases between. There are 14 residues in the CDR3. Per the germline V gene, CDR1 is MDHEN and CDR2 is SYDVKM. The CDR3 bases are TGTGCCAGCAGCAACCCTACCACAGGGCATGTAGCTTTCTTT. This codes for CASSNPTTGHVAFF.

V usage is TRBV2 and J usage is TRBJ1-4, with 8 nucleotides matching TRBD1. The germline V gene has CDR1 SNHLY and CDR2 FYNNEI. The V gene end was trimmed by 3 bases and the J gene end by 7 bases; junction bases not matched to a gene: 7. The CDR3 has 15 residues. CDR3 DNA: TGTGCCAGCAGTGACCAGGGGGCGCGAGGTGAAAAACTGTTTTTT. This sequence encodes CASSDQGARGEKLFF.

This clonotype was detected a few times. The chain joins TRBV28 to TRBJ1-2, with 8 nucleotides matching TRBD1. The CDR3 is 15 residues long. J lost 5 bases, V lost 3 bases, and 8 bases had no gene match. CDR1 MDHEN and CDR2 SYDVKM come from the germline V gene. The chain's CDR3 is CASSLELTGGYGYTF. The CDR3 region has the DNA TGTGCCAGCAGTTTGGAGCTCACAGGGGGTTATGGCTACACCTTC.

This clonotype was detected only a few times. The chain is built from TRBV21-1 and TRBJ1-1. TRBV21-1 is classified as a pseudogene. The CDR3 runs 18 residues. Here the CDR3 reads CASSHRMARGALNTEAFF. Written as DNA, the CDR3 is TGTGCCAGCAGCCATCGAATGGCGCGGGGGGCCCTGAACACTGAAGCTTTCTTT.

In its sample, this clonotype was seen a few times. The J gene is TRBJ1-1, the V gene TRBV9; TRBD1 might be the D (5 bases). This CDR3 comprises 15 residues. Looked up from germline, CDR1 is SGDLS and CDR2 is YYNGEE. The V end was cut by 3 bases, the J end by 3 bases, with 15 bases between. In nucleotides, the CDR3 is TGTGCCAGCAGCGACCGGGACTCTGGGGACACTGAAGCTTTCTTT. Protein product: CASSDRDSGDTEAFF.

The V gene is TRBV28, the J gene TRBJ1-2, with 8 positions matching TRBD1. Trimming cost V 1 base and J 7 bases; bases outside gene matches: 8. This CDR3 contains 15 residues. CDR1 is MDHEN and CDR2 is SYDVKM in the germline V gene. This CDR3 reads CASSLYQGAYAGYTF. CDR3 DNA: TGTGCCAGCAGTTTATATCAGGGGGCCTATGCTGGCTACACCTTC.

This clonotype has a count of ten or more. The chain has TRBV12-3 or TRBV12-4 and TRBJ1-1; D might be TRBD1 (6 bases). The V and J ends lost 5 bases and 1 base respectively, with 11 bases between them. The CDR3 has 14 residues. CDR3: CASSRGTQNTEAFF. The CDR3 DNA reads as TGTGCCAGCAGTCGCGGGACACAGAACACTGAAGCTTTCTTT.

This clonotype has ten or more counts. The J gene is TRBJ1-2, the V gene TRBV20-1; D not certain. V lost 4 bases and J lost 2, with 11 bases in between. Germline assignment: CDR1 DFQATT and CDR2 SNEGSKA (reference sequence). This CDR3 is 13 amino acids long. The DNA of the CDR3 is TGCAGTGCTAAGCCTCCGGAGAACTATGGCTACACCTTC. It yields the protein CSAKPPENYGYTF.

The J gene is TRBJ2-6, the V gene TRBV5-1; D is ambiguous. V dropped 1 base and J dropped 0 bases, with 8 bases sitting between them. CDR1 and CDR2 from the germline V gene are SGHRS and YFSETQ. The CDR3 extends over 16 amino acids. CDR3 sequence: CASSLFRSSGANVLTF. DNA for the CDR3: TGCGCCAGCAGCTTGTTCAGAAGCTCTGGGGCCAACGTCCTGACTTTC.

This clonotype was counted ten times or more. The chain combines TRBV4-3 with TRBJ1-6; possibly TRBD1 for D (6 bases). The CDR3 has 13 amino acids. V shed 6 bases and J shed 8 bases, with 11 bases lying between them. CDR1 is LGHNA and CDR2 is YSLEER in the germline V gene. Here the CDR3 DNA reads TGCGCCAGCAGTCCTCCAGGGGATTCACCCCTCCACTTT. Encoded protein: CASSPPGDSPLHF.

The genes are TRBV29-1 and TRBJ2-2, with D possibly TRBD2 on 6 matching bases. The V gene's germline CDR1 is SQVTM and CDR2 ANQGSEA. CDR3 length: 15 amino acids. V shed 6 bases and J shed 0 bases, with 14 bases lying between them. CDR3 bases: TGCAGCGTGAAGGGACTCCCTTCGAACACCGGGGAGCTGTTTTTT. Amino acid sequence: CSVKGLPSNTGELFF.

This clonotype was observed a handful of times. The CDR3 loop reads CSVSQAGNTIYF. As DNA, the CDR3 is TGCAGCGTTTCACAGGCTGGAAACACCATATATTTT. This rearrangement joins TRBV29-1 to TRBJ1-3; the D gene is possibly TRBD1 (5 bases). Trimming took off 5 bases at V and 2 bases at J, with 7 bases between the two ends. The CDR3 runs to 12 residues. Germline CDR1 is SQVTM and CDR2 is ANQGSEA.

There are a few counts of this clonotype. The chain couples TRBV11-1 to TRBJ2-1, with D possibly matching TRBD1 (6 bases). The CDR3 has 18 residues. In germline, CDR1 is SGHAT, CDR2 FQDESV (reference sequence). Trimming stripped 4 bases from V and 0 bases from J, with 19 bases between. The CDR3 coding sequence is TGTGCCAGCAGCTCCCTATTGGGGGCTGATATCTCCTACAATGAGCAGTTCTTC. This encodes CASSSLLGADISYNEQFF.

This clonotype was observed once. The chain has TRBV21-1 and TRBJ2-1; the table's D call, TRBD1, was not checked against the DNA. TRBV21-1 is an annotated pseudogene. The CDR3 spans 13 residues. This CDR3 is CASSGYRDNEQFF. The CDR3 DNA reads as TGTGCCAGCAGCGGTTACAGGGACAATGAGCAGTTCTTC.

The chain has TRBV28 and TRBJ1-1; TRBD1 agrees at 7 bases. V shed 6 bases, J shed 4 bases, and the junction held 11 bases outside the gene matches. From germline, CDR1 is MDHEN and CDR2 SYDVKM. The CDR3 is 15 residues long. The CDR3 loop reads CASSPQQGRSTEAFF. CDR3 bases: TGTGCCAGCAGCCCCCAACAGGGGAGGAGCACTGAAGCTTTCTTT.

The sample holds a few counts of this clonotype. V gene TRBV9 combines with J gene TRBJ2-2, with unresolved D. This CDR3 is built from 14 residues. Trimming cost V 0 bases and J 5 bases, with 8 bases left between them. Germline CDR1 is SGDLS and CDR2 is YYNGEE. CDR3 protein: CASSVATNTGELFF. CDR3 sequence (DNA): TGTGCCAGCAGCGTAGCTACTAATACCGGGGAGCTGTTTTTT. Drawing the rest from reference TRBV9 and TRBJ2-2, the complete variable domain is DSGVTQTPKHLITATGQRVTLRCSPRSGDLSVYWYQQSLDQGLQFLIQYYNGEERAKGNILERFSAQQFPDLHSELNLSSLELGDSALYFCASSVATNTGELFFGEGSRLTVL.